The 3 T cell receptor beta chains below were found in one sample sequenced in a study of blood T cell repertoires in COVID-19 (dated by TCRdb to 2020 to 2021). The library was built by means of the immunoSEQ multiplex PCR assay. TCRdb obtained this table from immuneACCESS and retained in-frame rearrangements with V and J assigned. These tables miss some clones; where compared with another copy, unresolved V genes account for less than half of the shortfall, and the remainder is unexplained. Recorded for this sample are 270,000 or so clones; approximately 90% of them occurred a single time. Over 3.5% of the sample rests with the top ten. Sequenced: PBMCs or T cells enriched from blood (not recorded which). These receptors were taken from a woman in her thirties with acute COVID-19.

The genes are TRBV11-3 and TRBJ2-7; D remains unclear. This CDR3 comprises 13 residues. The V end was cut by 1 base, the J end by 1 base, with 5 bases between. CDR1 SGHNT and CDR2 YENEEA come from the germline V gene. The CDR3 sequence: CASSLGGSYEQYF. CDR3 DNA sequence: TGTGCCAGCAGCTTAGGCGGTTCCTACGAGCAGTACTTC.

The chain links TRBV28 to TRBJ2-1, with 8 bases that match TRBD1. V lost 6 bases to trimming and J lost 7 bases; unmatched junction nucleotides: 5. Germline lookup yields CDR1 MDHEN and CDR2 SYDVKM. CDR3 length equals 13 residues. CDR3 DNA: TGTGCCAGCAGCCGGACAGGGAAGAATGAGCAGTTCTTC. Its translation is CASSRTGKNEQFF.

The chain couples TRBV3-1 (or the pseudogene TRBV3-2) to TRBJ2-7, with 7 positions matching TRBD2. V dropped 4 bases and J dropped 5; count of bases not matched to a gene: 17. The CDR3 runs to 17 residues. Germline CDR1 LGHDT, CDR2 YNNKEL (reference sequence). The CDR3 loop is CASSPALRGEVFDEQYF. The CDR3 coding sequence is TGTGCCAGCAGCCCAGCTCTCCGGGGGGAGGTTTTCGACGAGCAGTACTTC.